The following is a TCR beta chain sequence with its context. In the authors' methods: Nucleated cell counts were estimated from reference gene primer amplification. Some clones are missing from TCRdb's copy, which holds only in-frame ones; the method was immunoSEQ multiplex PCR. V and J calls and clone size are as listed in that table; D and trimming were resolved from the DNA. The sample consists of under 300,000 clones, approximately 92% of them appearing once. This sample is drawn from a study of blood T cell repertoires in COVID-19. Overall study context: Material from acute and convalescent COVID-19 was sourced from the United States, Italy and Spain. T cells, B-cell-depleted T cells, or PBMCs supplied cDNA or gDNA.

Sequenced: peripheral blood. The receptor was derived from a woman in her 40s who had recovered from COVID-19.

The CDR3 here is CASSSHSRGEQFF. The DNA for the CDR3 is TGTGCCAGCAGTTCACATTCCCGAGGTGAGCAGTTCTTC. The chain is built from TRBV12-3 or TRBV12-4 and TRBJ2-1, with D hard to call. V was trimmed by 4 bases and J by 9 bases, leaving 13 bases between them. The CDR3 runs 13 residues.